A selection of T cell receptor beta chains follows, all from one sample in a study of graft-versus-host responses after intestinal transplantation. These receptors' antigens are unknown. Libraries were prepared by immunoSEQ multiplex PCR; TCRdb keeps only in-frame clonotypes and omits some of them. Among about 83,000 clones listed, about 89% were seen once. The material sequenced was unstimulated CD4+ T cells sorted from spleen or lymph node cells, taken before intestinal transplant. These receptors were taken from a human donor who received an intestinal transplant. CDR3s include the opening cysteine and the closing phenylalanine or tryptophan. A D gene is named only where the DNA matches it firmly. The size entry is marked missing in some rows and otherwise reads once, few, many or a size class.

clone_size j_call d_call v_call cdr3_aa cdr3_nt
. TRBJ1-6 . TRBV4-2 CASSQVLRVDSPLHF TGTGCCAGCAGCCAAGTTCTCAGGGTGGATTCACCCCTCCACTTT
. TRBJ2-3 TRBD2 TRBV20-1 CSARGGGTQYF TGCAGTGCTAGAGGGGGGGGTACGCAGTATTTT
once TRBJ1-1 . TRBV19 CASSISGTTNTEAFF TGTGCCAGTAGTATTTCCGGGACAACGAACACTGAAGCTTTCTTT
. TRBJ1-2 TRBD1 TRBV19 CASSMDRVANYGYTF TGTGCCAGTAGTATGGACAGGGTAGCTAACTATGGCTACACCTTC
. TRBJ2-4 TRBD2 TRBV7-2 CASSLDASGGVHF TGTGCCAGCAGCTTAGACGCTAGCGGGGGGGTTCACTTC
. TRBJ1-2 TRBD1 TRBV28 CASRDRGRGYTF TGTGCCAGCAGGGACAGGGGTCGCGGCTACACCTTC
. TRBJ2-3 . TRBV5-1 CASSFRETDTQYF TGCGCCAGCAGCTTCCGGGAAACAGATACGCAGTATTTT
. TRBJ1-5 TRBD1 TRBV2 CASSLRQGAVNSNQPQHF TGTGCCAGCAGTCTGAGACAGGGGGCAGTTAATAGCAATCAGCCCCAGCATTTT
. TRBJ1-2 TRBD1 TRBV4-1 CASSQEQGAQDYGYTF TGCGCCAGCAGCCAAGAACAGGGGGCGCAGGACTATGGCTACACCTTC
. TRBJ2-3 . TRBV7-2 CASSRRAGTDTQYF TGTGCCAGCAGCCGGAGGGCCGGGACAGATACGCAGTATTTT
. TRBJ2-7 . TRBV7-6 CASSLGDSSYEQYF TGTGCCAGCAGCTTAGGAGACAGCTCCTACGAGCAGTACTTC
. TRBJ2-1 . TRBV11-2 CASSPVVTGNEQFF TGTGCCAGCAGCCCCGTCGTGACTGGGAATGAGCAGTTCTTC
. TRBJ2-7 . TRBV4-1 CASSQDYGDSYEQYF TGCGCCAGCAGCCAAGATTACGGGGACTCCTACGAGCAGTACTTC
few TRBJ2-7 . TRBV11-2 CASSLAGSRYEQYF TGTGCCAGCAGCTTAGCAGGGTCAAGGTACGAGCAGTACTTC
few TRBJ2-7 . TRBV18 CASSPFTGSSYEQYF TGTGCCAGCTCGCCCTTTACGGGGAGTTCCTACGAGCAGTACTTC